Following are 26 T cell receptor beta chains from one sample sequenced in a study of shared clonotypes between healthy human individuals. Here immunoSEQ multiplex PCR was the method, and the copy in TCRdb shows in-frame clones only, minus some. The repertoire holds about 2,100,000 clones, with roughly 91% as singletons. CD45RO-negative CD8 cells positively selected for CCR7 made up the naive population, which excluded terminally differentiated effector memory CD45RA+ cells. Sample: naive CD8+ T cells from PBMCs. Receptors were obtained from a young man in good health. Some clones in this sample may be carry-over from other donors' samples.

Notes on this clone: The same CDR3 arises from other DNA sequences in this sample as well. The V gene is TRBV28, the J gene TRBJ2-5, with D possibly matching TRBD2 (6 bases). The V gene's germline CDR1 is MDHEN and CDR2 SYDVKM. The CDR3 loop spans 14 amino acids. Trimming shortened V by 3 bases and J by 4 bases, and 12 bases separated the two germline ends. In DNA form, the CDR3 reads TGTGCCAGCAGTTTTGGGCAGGGAGGAGAGACCCAGTACTTC. Its protein product is CASSFGQGGETQYF. The whole variable domain, remainder taken from reference TRBV28 and TRBJ2-5, is DVKVTQSSRYLVKRTGEKVFLECVQDMDHENMFWYRQDPGLGLRLIYFSYDVKMKEKGDIPEGYSVSREKKERFSLILESASTNQTSMYLCASSFGQGGETQYFGPGTRLLVL.

V is TRBV7-8 and J is TRBJ2-2; D perhaps matches TRBD2 (6 bases). Germline loops: CDR1 SGHVS, CDR2 FQNEAQ. The CDR3 loop spans 16 amino acids. Trimming cost V 5 bases and J 4 bases, with 17 bases left between them. The DNA for the CDR3 is TGTGCCAGCAGCCTCATTTCGCGGGGTAGCACCGGGGAGCTGTTTTTT. As protein: CASSLISRGSTGELFF.

The chain employs TRBV28 and TRBJ1-5; possible D gene TRBD1, 6 bases. Germline-derived CDR1 and CDR2 are MDHEN and SYDVKM. V was pared by 6 bases and J by 8 bases, with 20 bases between. The CDR3 contains 15 residues. This CDR3 reads CASSPTLQGFEPQHF. The CDR3 nucleotides are TGTGCCAGCAGCCCGACGCTTCAGGGGTTTGAGCCCCAGCATTTT.

The chain carries TRBV7-6 and TRBJ2-2, with D tentatively TRBD1 (6 bases). Between the trimmed V and J ends, which lost 5 bases and 3 bases, there was a span of 16 bases. Per the germline V gene, CDR1 is SGHVS and CDR2 is FNYEAQ. The length of the CDR3 is 16 residues. The CDR3, as DNA: TGTGCCAGCAGCCCGCGTCGCAGGGGTGACACCGGGGAGCTGTTTTTT. This sequence encodes CASSPRRRGDTGELFF.

The chain recombines TRBV5-6 with TRBJ2-1; the D gene could be TRBD1 or TRBD2 (6 bases each). Trimming pared 4 bases from V and 8 bases from J, leaving 19 bases between. Germline V gives CDR1 SGHDT, CDR2 YYEEEE. The CDR3 has 15 amino acids. CDR3 DNA sequence: TGTGCCAGCAGCCTTCGTTCGGGGGCGAGGGATGAGCAGTTCTTC. Its protein product is CASSLRSGARDEQFF.

A single count supports this clone. Other DNA sequences in the same sample also yield this CDR3. The gene calls are TRBV5-1 and TRBJ2-7, with TRBD1 matching 7 bases. This CDR3 spans 14 amino acids. Germline V gene sequence: CDR1 SGHRS, CDR2 YFSETQ. Unmatched junction bases numbered 4, after V lost 2 bases and J lost 2 bases. Here the CDR3 DNA reads TGCGCCAGCAGCTTAGGGCAGGGGGCCTACGAGCAGTACTTC. This gives the protein CASSLGQGAYEQYF.

As for this clone: The sample contains more than one DNA sequence encoding this CDR3. The V gene is TRBV14, the J gene TRBJ2-1; TRBD2 matches at 7 bases. This CDR3 region has 14 residues. The trim removed 3 bases at V and 1 base at J, leaving 0 bases unmatched. Germline assignment: CDR1 SGHDN and CDR2 FVKESK. As DNA, the CDR3 is TGTGCCAGCAGCCAGGGGGGGTCCTACAATGAGCAGTTCTTC. Translating gives CASSQGGSYNEQFF.

DNA for the CDR3: TGTGCCAGCAGCTCACTTGGGACTAGCGGGAGGGCCTACGAGCAGTACTTC. Its translation is CASSSLGTSGRAYEQYF. The J gene is TRBJ2-7, the V gene TRBV7-2, with TRBD2 matching over 16 bases. Per germline, CDR1 SGHTA and CDR2 FQGNSA. The J segment lost 2 bases and the V segment lost 4 bases, leaving 5 bases of the junction unmatched. This CDR3 comprises 17 residues. Full variable domain (outside the CDR3, taken from reference TRBV7-2 and TRBJ2-7): GAGVSQSPSNKVTEKGKDVELRCDPISGHTALYWYRQSLGQGLEFLIYFQGNSAPDKSGLPSDRFSAERTGGSVSTLTIQRTQQEDSAVYLCASSSLGTSGRAYEQYFGPGTRLTVT.

The chain employs TRBV29-1 and TRBJ2-7, with a weak D call TRBD1 (6 bases). The V end lost 3 bases, the J end lost 6 bases, and 24 bases lay between the germline ends. The germline gives CDR1 SQVTM, CDR2 ANQGSEA. The CDR3 has 16 amino acids. The CDR3 loop reads CSVEIGRQGFKGEQYF. As DNA, the CDR3 is TGCAGCGTTGAGATAGGTAGGCAGGGGTTTAAGGGCGAGCAGTACTTC.

The CDR3 protein is CASSMAVRGPGNGELFF. As DNA, the CDR3 is TGTGCCAGTAGTATGGCGGTGAGGGGGCCGGGGAACGGGGAGCTGTTTTTT. This chain uses TRBV19 with TRBJ2-2; TRBD1 matches 7 bases. Germline CDR1 is LNHDA and CDR2 is SQIVND (reference sequence). This CDR3 is 17 amino acids long. After removal of 3 bases from V and 7 bases from J, the junction contained 14 bases not matched to a gene. The complete variable domain, with remaining parts taken from reference TRBV19 and TRBJ2-2, reads DGGITQSPKYLFRKEGQNVTLSCEQNLNHDAMYWYRQDPGQGLRLIYYSQIVNDFQKGDIAEGYSVSREKKESFPLTVTSAQKNPTAFYLCASSMAVRGPGNGELFFGEGSRLTVL.

Of note for this clone: The same CDR3 arises from other DNA sequences in this sample as well. The genes are TRBV27 and TRBJ2-1; D uncertain. The V gene's germline CDR1 is MNHEY and CDR2 SMNVEV (reference sequence). Trimming stripped 4 bases from V and 5 bases from J, with 3 bases between. The CDR3 consists of 11 residues. The CDR3 DNA follows: TGTGCCAGCAGTTCAAACAATGAGCAGTTCTTC. It codes for CASSSNNEQFF.

A word on this clone: In the same sample, other DNA sequences code for this CDR3. The J gene is TRBJ1-1, the V gene TRBV9; D ambiguous. The V end was cut by 0 bases, the J end by 3 bases, with 3 bases between. This CDR3 contains 12 residues. Looked up from germline, CDR1 is SGDLS and CDR2 is YYNGEE. The CDR3 sequence: CASSVGDTEAFF. The CDR3, as DNA: TGTGCCAGCAGCGTAGGGGACACTGAAGCTTTCTTT. The whole variable domain, filled in from reference TRBV9 and TRBJ1-1, reads DSGVTQTPKHLITATGQRVTLRCSPRSGDLSVYWYQQSLDQGLQFLIQYYNGEERAKGNILERFSAQQFPDLHSELNLSSLELGDSALYFCASSVGDTEAFFGQGTRLTVV.

This sequence joins TRBV5-1 and TRBJ2-7, with 8 bases identical to TRBD2. The V and J ends lost 3 bases and 0 bases, in that order; junction bases with no gene match: 8. The CDR3 has 16 amino acids. Germline values: CDR1 SGHRS, CDR2 YFSETQ. DNA of the CDR3: TGCGCCAGCAGCTCTTCTAGCGGGCAGAGCTCCTACGAGCAGTACTTC. It codes for CASSSSSGQSSYEQYF.

CDR3 in DNA: TGTGCCAGCAGCAACCTCCATCGGAGGAGCTCCTACGAGCAGTACTTC. Translating it yields CASSNLHRRSSYEQYF. The chain employs TRBV21-1 and TRBJ2-7; TRBD2, the D gene given by the table, was not confirmed from the DNA. TRBV21-1 has pseudogene status. The CDR3 is made up of 16 amino acids.

The chain uses TRBV30 and TRBJ2-1; 12 positions match TRBD2. Unmatched junction bases numbered 5, after V lost 5 bases and J lost 3 bases. This CDR3 is built from 15 residues. CDR1 GTSNPN and CDR2 SVGIG come from the germline V gene (reference sequence). The CDR3 nucleotides are TGTGCCTGGCTACTAGCGGGAGGCCTCTACAATGAGCAGTTCTTC. This codes for CAWLLAGGLYNEQFF.

The chain uses TRBV6-1 and TRBJ2-3, with D tentatively TRBD1 or TRBD2 (5 bases each). V dropped 4 bases and J dropped 4 bases, with 18 bases sitting between them. Germline CDR1 and CDR2: MNHNS and SASEGT. CDR3 length equals 16 residues. The CDR3 loop reads CASSARDPLGADTQYF. The CDR3, as DNA: TGTGCCAGCAGTGCCCGGGACCCTCTCGGAGCAGATACGCAGTATTTT.

V gene TRBV9 combines with J gene TRBJ2-7, with D perhaps given as TRBD1 or TRBD2 (5 bases each). V was trimmed by 3 bases and J by 5 bases, leaving 18 bases between them. From germline, CDR1 is SGDLS and CDR2 YYNGEE. The CDR3 consists of 15 residues. The CDR3 spells CASSATRDPTDEQYF. The DNA of the CDR3 is TGTGCCAGCAGCGCCACCCGGGACCCGACGGACGAGCAGTACTTC.

V gene TRBV11-2 combines with J gene TRBJ2-7; TRBD1 or TRBD2 may be the D gene (5 bases each). Trimming cost V 3 bases and J 0 bases, with 15 bases left between them. CDR1 and CDR2 from the germline V gene are SGHAT and FQNNGV. The CDR3 runs 16 residues. The CDR3 coding sequence is TGTGCCAGCAGCTTCCGGAGCGGACAAAGCTCCTACGAGCAGTACTTC. Translating it yields CASSFRSGQSSYEQYF.

The rearrangement links TRBV28 to TRBJ1-1; tentative D call: TRBD1 (5 bases). Germline CDR1 MDHEN, CDR2 SYDVKM. The CDR3 runs to 15 residues. V was clipped by 6 bases and J by 2 bases, with 16 bases between them. The CDR3 sequence: CASSPLQGYNTEAFF. The CDR3 DNA reads TGTGCCAGCAGCCCTCTCCAGGGATACAACACTGAAGCTTTCTTT.

The rearrangement uses TRBV6-6 and TRBJ2-7; D not certain. CDR3 length: 14 residues. CDR1 is MNHNY, CDR2 SVGAGI, per germline (reference sequence). With 4 bases removed from V and 0 bases from J, the gap between germline ends came to 10 bases. The CDR3: CASSFAHPSYEQYF. For the CDR3, the DNA is TGTGCCAGCAGTTTTGCCCATCCCTCCTACGAGCAGTACTTC.

In nucleotides, the CDR3 is TGCGCCAGCAGCCAAGGTCCCCCCCATAGCAATCAGCCCCAGCATTTT. Amino acids: CASSQGPPHSNQPQHF. The chain links TRBV4-1 to TRBJ1-5; D not certain. The CDR3 consists of 16 residues. Germline V gene sequence: CDR1 MGHRA, CDR2 YSYEKL. Trimming took 1 base from V and 0 from J, leaving 10 bases between them.

In regard to this clone: Other DNA sequences within the sample encode an identical CDR3. The rearrangement uses TRBV27 and TRBJ1-5; D might be TRBD1 (6 bases). Germline V gene data show CDR1 as MNHEY and CDR2 as SMNVEV (reference sequence). V shed 8 bases and J shed 0 bases, with 11 bases lying between them. The CDR3 spans 14 residues. In DNA form, the CDR3 reads TGTGCCAGCCGGGTAGGGGGTAGCAATCAGCCCCAGCATTTT. Protein sequence: CASRVGGSNQPQHF.

As regards this clone: The sample holds other DNA sequences that translate to the same CDR3. This sequence joins TRBV4-3 and TRBJ1-3, with D perhaps matching TRBD1 (6 bases). Trimming stripped 4 bases from V and 4 bases from J, with 23 bases between. CDR1 and CDR2 from the germline V gene are LGHNA and YSLEER. This CDR3 has 18 residues. The CDR3 reads CASSRIGQGLARGNTIYF. CDR3 DNA sequence: TGCGCCAGCAGCCGCATCGGGCAGGGGCTGGCCCGGGGAAACACCATATATTTT.

On this clone itself: Other DNA sequences within the sample encode an identical CDR3. The CDR3 coding sequence is TGCAGCGTTGAAAGCGACTCCTACGAGCAGTACTTC. This codes for CSVESDSYEQYF. The chain joins TRBV29-1 to TRBJ2-7; D is ambiguous. V lost 2 bases and J lost 0, with 5 bases in between. The length of the CDR3 is 12 residues. Germline values: CDR1 SQVTM, CDR2 ANQGSEA.

V is TRBV18 and J is TRBJ2-5; TRBD2 matches at 11 bases. Germline CDR1 KGHSH, CDR2 LQKENI. The CDR3 length is 17 residues. The J segment lost 4 bases and the V segment lost 3 bases, leaving 10 bases of the junction unmatched. This CDR3 is CASSPKSLAGVTETQYF. The CDR3 region has the DNA TGTGCCAGCTCACCGAAATCACTAGCGGGAGTAACAGAGACCCAGTACTTC.

Details on this clone: One junction end does not reproduce the germline sequence, and a read error may be involved. CDR3 bases: TGTGCCAGCAGTTTGGGGGGCCAAGGGACCCAGTACTTC. Translating it yields CASSLGGQGTQYF. The rearrangement links TRBV27 to TRBJ2-5; D may be TRBD1 or TRBD2 (6 bases each). This CDR3 has 13 amino acids. CDR1 is MNHEY, CDR2 SMNVEV, per germline (reference sequence).